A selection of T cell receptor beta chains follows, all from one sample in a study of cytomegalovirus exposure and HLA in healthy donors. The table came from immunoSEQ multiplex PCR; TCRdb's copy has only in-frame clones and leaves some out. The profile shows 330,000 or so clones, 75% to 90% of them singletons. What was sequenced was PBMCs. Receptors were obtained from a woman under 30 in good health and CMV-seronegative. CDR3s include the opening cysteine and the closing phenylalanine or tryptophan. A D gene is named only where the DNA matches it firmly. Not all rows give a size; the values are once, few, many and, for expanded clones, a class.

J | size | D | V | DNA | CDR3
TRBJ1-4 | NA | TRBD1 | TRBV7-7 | TGTGCTAGCAGCCCACGGGACAGGGGAAATGAAAAACTGTTTTTT | CASSPRDRGNEKLFF
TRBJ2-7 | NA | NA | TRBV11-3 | TGTGCCAGCAGCGGCGGCGTAGGTCGCGAGCAGTACTTC | CASSGGVGREQYF
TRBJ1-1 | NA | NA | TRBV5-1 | TGCGCCAGCAGCTTGGACAGAGGGACTGAAGCTTTCTTT | CASSLDRGTEAFF
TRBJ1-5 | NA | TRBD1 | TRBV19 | TGTGCCAGTGGGAGGACAGGGCGGGGGCAGCCCCAGCATTTT | CASGRTGRGQPQHF
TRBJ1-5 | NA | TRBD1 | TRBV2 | TGTGCCAGCAGATATACAGGGGATCAGCCCCAGCATTTT | CASRYTGDQPQHF
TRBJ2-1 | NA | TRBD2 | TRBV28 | TGTGCCAGTAAAGCGGGGGGCTCCTACAATGAGCAGTTCTTC | CASKAGGSYNEQFF
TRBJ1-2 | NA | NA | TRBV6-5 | TGTGCCAGCAGTTACTCGATAGTCGCTGGCTACACCTTC | CASSYSIVAGYTF
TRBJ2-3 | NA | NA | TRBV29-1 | TGCAGCGTTCAAGGCCCCTTCGGTCTGTTGTCGCAGTATTTT | CSVQGPFGLLSQYF
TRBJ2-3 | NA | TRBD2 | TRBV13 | TGTGCCAGCAGCACCCCAACAGCGGGAAGAAGCACAGATACGCAGTATTTT | CASSTPTAGRSTDTQYF
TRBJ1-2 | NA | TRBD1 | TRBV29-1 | TGCAGCGTGACAGGGTTGGGCGATGGCTACACCTTC | CSVTGLGDGYTF
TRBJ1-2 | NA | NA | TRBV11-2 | TGTGCCAGTGCGGCCAGCTCGAGTTCCTATGGCTACACCTTC | CASAASSSSYGYTF
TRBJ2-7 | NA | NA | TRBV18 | TGTGCCAGCTCACCCCTGGACAACTACGAGCAGTACTTC | CASSPLDNYEQYF
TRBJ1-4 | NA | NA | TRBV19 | TGTGCCAGTAGGGATAACAGAAAAAATGAAAAACTGTTTTTT | CASRDNRKNEKLFF
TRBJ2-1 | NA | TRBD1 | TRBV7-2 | TGTGCCAGCAGCCCCAACAGGGGGCTAGCCTACAATGAGCAGTTCTTC | CASSPNRGLAYNEQFF
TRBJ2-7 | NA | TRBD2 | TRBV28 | TGTGCCAGCAGTTCCTCGGGAGGCGAGCAGTACTTC | CASSSSGGEQYF
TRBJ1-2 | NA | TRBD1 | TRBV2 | TGTGCCAGCAGTGAAGCGGGACAGGGTGTTGGCTACACCTTC | CASSEAGQGVGYTF
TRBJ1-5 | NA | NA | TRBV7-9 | TGTGCCAGCGGTCAAGGGGCACCCCCTAGCAATCAGCCCCAGCATTTT | CASGQGAPPSNQPQHF
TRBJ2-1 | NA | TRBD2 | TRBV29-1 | TGCAGCGGTAAACTAGCGGGAGGATCCCGACAGTTCTTC | CSGKLAGGSRQFF
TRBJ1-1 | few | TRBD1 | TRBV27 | TGTGCCAGCGGCCGGGACAGGGGGACTGAAGCTTTCTTT | CASGRDRGTEAFF
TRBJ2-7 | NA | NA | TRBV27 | TGTGCCAGCAGTCCTTCAGGCTCCCCAGGCGACGAGCAGTACTTC | CASSPSGSPGDEQYF
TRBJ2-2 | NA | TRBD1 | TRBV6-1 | TGTGCCAGCAGTCAACAGGGGACGGACACCGGGGAGCTGTTTTTT | CASSQQGTDTGELFF
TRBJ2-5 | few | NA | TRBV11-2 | TGTGCCAGCAGCGCGCAACAAGAGACCCAGTACTTC | CASSAQQETQYF
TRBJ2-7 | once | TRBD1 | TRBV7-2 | TGTGCCAGCAGATCCGGGACAGGAGTCCGCTACGAGCAGTACTTC | CASRSGTGVRYEQYF
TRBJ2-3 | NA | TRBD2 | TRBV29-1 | TGCAGCGTTTACATAAGACTAGCGGAGGCGGGAGATACGCAGTATTTT | CSVYIRLAEAGDTQYF
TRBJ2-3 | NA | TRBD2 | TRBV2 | TGTGCCAGCCTGGCGGGAGCCCTCGCAGATACGCAGTATTTT | CASLAGALADTQYF
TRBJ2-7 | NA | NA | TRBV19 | TGTGCCAGTTCCAGCAAAGGGGGAGGGAGCTCCTACGAGCAGTACTTC | CASSSKGGGSSYEQYF
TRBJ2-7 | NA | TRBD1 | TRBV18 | TGTGCCAGCTCAACCGGTTCGGACAGGGTCTACGAGCAGTACTTC | CASSTGSDRVYEQYF
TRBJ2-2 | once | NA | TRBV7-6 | TGTGCCAGCAGCTCTAGTACCGGGGAGCTGTTTTTT | CASSSSTGELFF